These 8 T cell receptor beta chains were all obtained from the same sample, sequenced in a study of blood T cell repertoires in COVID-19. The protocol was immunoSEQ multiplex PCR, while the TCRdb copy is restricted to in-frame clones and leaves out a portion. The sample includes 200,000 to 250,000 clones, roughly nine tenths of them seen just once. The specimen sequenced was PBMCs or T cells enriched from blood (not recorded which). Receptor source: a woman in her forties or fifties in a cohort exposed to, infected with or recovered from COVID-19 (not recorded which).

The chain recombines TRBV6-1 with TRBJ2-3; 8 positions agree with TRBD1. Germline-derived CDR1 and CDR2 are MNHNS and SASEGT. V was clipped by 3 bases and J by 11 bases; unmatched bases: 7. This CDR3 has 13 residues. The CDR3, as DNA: TGTGCCAGCAGTGACTGGGGGACAGGTAGGCAGTATTTT. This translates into CASSDWGTGRQYF.

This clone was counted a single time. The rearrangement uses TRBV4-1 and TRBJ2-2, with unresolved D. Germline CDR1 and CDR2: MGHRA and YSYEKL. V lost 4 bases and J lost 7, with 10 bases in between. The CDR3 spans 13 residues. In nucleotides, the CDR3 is TGCGCCAGCAGCCGCGTAAACTTCGGGGAGCTGTTTTTT. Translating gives CASSRVNFGELFF.

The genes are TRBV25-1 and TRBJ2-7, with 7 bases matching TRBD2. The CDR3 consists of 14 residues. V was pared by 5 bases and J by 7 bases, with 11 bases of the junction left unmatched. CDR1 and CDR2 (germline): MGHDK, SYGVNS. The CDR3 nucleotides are TGTGCCAGCAGTCTGAGCGGGGTCCGGGGGGAGCAGTACTTC. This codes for CASSLSGVRGEQYF.

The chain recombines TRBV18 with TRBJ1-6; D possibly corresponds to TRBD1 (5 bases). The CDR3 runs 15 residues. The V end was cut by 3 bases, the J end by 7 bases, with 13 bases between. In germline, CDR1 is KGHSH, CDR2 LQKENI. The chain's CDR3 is CASSPSGQTNSPLHF. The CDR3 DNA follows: TGTGCCAGCTCACCTTCTGGACAAACAAATTCACCCCTCCACTTT. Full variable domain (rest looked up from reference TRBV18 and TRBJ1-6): NAGVMQNPRHLVRRRGQEARLRCSPMKGHSHVYWYRQLPEEGLKFMVYLQKENIIDESGMPKERFSAEFPKEGPSILRIQQVVRGDSAAYFCASSPSGQTNSPLHFGNGTRLTVT.

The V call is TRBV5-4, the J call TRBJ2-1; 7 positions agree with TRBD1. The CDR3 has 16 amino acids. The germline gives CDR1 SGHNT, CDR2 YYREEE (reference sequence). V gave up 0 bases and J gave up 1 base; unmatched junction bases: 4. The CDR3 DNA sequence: TGTGCCAGCAGCTTGGGAGGGGGCGCTTCCTACAATGAGCAGTTCTTC. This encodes CASSLGGGASYNEQFF. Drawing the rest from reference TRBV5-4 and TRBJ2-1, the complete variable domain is ETGVTQSPTHLIKTRGQQVTLRCSSQSGHNTVSWYQQALGQGPQFIFQYYREEENGRGNFPPRFSGLQFPNYSSELNVNALELDDSALYLCASSLGGGASYNEQFFGPGTRLTVL.

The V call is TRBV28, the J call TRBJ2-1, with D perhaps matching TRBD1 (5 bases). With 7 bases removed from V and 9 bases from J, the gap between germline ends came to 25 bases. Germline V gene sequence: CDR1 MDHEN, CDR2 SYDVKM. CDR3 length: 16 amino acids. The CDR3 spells CASTPPAQGSRSEQFF. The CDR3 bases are TGTGCCAGCACCCCCCCTGCGCAGGGAAGCAGGAGTGAGCAGTTCTTC.

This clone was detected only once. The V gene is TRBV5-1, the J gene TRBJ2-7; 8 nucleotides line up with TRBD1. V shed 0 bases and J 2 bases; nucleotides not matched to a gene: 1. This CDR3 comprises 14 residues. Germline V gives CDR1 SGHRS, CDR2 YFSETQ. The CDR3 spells CASSLAGQAYEQYF. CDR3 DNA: TGCGCCAGCAGCTTGGCGGGACAGGCCTACGAGCAGTACTTC.

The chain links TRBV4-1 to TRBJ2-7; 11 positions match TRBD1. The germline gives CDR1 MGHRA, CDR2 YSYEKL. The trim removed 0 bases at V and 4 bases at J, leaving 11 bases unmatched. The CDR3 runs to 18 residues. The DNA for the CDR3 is TGCGCCAGCAGCCAAGATAGGGGGGACAGGGGGATCATTTACGAGCAGTACTTC. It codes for CASSQDRGDRGIIYEQYF.